The 7 T cell receptor beta chains below all came from one sample that was sequenced in a study of identical twins. Using its own MiXCR run on the 5' RACE reads, TCRdb lists one record per CDR3 protein. This table has under 900,000 distinct CDR3 sequences, about 18% appearing once. These same records also appear under a second study, on T cells expressing NK-cell markers.

The sequencing input was PBMCs. These receptors all come from a woman aged 18-29 years in good health.

The chain carries TRBV12-3 or TRBV12-4 and TRBJ1-1; D is uncertain. The V and J ends lost 3 bases and 0 bases respectively, with 8 bases between them. CDR3 length equals 14 residues. CDR3 loop: CASSLLQVNTEAFF. In DNA, the CDR3 is TGTGCCAGCAGTTTGTTGCAGGTGAACACTGAAGCTTTCTTT.

This clonotype has more than one count but fewer than ten. The rearrangement links TRBV12-3 or TRBV12-4 to TRBJ1-1; 9 bases are shared with TRBD1. Trimming at V came to 5 bases and at J to 3 bases, leaving 7 bases not matched to a gene. The CDR3 consists of 15 residues. The CDR3: CASSPPGTGYTEAFF. The CDR3 DNA sequence: TGTGCCAGCAGTCCACCGGGGACAGGGTACACTGAAGCTTTCTTT.

This clonotype has just a few counts. This rearrangement joins TRBV20-1 to TRBJ1-1; D call uncertain. V gave up 3 bases and J gave up 4 bases, with 15 bases separating them. Germline V gene data show CDR1 as DFQATT and CDR2 as SNEGSKA (reference sequence). The CDR3 covers 14 residues. CDR3 in amino acids: CSASQFGSRTEAFF. In DNA form, the CDR3 reads TGCAGTGCTAGCCAGTTTGGGAGTCGCACTGAAGCTTTCTTT.

This clonotype has only a few counts. The chain has TRBV5-1 and TRBJ2-1, with D perhaps TRBD1 or TRBD2 (7 bases each). This CDR3 comprises 19 residues. Trimming cost V 3 bases and J 3 bases, with 25 bases left between them. CDR1 and CDR2 from the germline V gene are SGHRS and YFSETQ. The CDR3 reads CASSSRGGLAETHYNEQFF. Here the CDR3 DNA reads TGCGCCAGCAGCTCCAGGGGGGGTCTAGCGGAGACTCACTACAATGAGCAGTTCTTC.

J is TRBJ1-2 and V is TRBV6-1; D gene uncertain. The CDR3 spans 13 residues. Germline assignment: CDR1 MNHNS and CDR2 SASEGT. The V gene lost 11 bases and the J gene lost 2 bases, with 15 bases spanning the gap. As DNA, the CDR3 is TGTGCCCACCCTCTACAAGAAAACTATGGCTACACCTTC. This gives the protein CAHPLQENYGYTF.

This clonotype was seen more than once but under ten times. The V and J genes are TRBV5-6 and TRBJ2-7; D is tentatively TRBD1 or TRBD2 (5 bases each). Per germline, CDR1 SGHDT and CDR2 YYEEEE. The germline V and J ends were trimmed by 2 bases and 5 bases, with 8 bases remaining between them. The CDR3 has 12 amino acids. In nucleotides, the CDR3 is TGTGCCAGCAGCTTCCCGGGGCACGAGCAGTACTTC. Protein: CASSFPGHEQYF.

This clonotype came up a few times. The rearrangement links TRBV9 to TRBJ2-3; a weak D match, TRBD2 (5 bases). The CDR3 spans 14 residues. V shed 5 bases and J shed 0 bases, with 10 bases lying between them. CDR1 and CDR2 (germline): SGDLS, YYNGEE. The CDR3 reads CASSELGSTDTQYF. CDR3 sequence (DNA): TGTGCCAGCAGTGAACTAGGGAGCACAGATACGCAGTATTTT.